Sequencing of this TCR beta chain was carried out in a study of blood T cell repertoires in COVID-19. Profiled with immunoSEQ multiplex PCR; TCRdb holds only in-frame clones, not every one. The table records 190,000 or so clones, 89% of them present only once. V lost 6 bases and J lost 8; bases outside the gene matches: 9. The length of the CDR3 is 14 residues. Germline V gives CDR1 MNHEY, CDR2 SVGAGI. The chain employs TRBV6-5 and TRBJ1-4; TRBD1 matches at 7 bases. The TCR sequence derives from a woman in her late teens or twenties who had recovered from COVID-19. Sequences were obtained from PBMCs or T cells enriched from blood (not recorded which). CDR3 region: CASSDRANMEKLFF. In DNA, the CDR3 is TGTGCCAGCAGCGACAGGGCGAATATGGAAAAACTGTTTTTT.